This TCR beta chain comes out of a study of T cell responses to AZD1222 COVID-19 vaccine. Study-wide findings and caveats: Nearly half of spike-specific TCRs reportedly go after variant regions that carry no mutations. Females made up more of the donors, who were largely white British, and clonal diversity may have come out too low. Researchers report vaccine-associated CD4 TCRs spanning spike, with dominance at 160-218 and 743-854.

TCRdb keeps only in-frame clones here, not all; method: immunoSEQ multiplex PCR. The sample carries some 150,000 clones, around nine tenths recorded once. On this clone: The target antigen is unknown.

Per the germline V gene, CDR1 is KGHSH and CDR2 is LQKENI. Trimming pared 3 bases from V and 6 bases from J, leaving 18 bases between. This CDR3 has 15 amino acids. Material: peripheral blood, obtained after recovery from COVID-19. This TCR came from an adult who had recovered from COVID-19. This chain connects TRBV18 to TRBJ2-7; the D gene is possibly TRBD1 (6 bases). The CDR3 loop reads CASSPAQGRSPEQYF. Written as DNA, the CDR3 is TGTGCCAGCTCACCGGCACAGGGACGGAGCCCCGAGCAGTACTTC.